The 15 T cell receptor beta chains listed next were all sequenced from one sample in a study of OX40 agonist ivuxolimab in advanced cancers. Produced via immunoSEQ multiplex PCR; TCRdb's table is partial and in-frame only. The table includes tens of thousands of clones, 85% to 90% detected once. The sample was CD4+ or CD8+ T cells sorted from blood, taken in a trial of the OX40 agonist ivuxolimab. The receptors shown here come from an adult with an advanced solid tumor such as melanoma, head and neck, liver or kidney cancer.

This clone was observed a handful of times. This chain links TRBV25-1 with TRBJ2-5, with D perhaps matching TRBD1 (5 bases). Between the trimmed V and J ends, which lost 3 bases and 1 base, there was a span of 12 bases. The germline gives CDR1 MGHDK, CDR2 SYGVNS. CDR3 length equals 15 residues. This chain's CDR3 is CASSDYIGAQETQYF. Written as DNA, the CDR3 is TGTGCCAGCAGTGATTATATAGGGGCCCAAGAGACCCAGTACTTC.

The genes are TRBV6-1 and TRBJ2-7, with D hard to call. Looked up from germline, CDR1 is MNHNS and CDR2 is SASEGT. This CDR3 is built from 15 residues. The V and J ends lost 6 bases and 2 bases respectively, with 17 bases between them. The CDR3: CASRDSPVVPYEQYF. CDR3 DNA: TGTGCCAGCAGAGATAGCCCGGTTGTGCCCTACGAGCAGTACTTC.

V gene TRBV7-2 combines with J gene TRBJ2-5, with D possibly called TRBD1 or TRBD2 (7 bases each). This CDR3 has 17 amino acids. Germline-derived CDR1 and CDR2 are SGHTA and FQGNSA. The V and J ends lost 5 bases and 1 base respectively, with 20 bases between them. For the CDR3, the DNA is TGTGCCAGCAGCCCCCGCCGACAGGGAGGGGGCCAAGAGACCCAGTACTTC. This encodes CASSPRRQGGGQETQYF.

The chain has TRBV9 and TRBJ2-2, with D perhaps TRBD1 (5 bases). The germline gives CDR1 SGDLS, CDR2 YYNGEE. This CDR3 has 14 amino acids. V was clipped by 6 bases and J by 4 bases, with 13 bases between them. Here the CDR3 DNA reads TGTGCCAGCACTTGGGGCCCGGCCACCGGGGAGCTGTTTTTT. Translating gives CASTWGPATGELFF. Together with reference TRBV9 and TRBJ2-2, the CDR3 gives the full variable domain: DSGVTQTPKHLITATGQRVTLRCSPRSGDLSVYWYQQSLDQGLQFLIQYYNGEERAKGNILERFSAQQFPDLHSELNLSSLELGDSALYFCASTWGPATGELFFGEGSRLTVL.

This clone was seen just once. The DNA for the CDR3 is TGCGCCAGCAGTGAGGTCAGAGGGGAAAAACTGTTTTTT. It translates to CASSEVRGEKLFF. The chain joins TRBV10-1 to TRBJ1-4; D is ambiguous. Germline loops: CDR1 WNHNN, CDR2 SYGVQD (reference sequence). V gave up 2 bases and J gave up 8 bases, with 9 bases separating them. CDR3 length: 13 residues.

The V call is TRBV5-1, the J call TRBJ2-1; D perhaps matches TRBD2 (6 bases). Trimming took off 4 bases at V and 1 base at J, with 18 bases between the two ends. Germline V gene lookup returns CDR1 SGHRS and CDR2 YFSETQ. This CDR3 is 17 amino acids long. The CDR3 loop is CASSGGVGNPSYNEQFF. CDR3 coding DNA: TGCGCCAGCAGCGGAGGGGTAGGAAACCCTTCCTACAATGAGCAGTTCTTC.

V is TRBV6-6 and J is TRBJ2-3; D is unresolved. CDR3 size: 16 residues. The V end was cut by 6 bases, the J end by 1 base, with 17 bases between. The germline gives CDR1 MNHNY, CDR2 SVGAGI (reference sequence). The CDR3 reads CASSPRPPARTDTQYF. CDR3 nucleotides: TGTGCCAGCAGCCCGCGGCCCCCGGCGCGCACAGATACGCAGTATTTT.

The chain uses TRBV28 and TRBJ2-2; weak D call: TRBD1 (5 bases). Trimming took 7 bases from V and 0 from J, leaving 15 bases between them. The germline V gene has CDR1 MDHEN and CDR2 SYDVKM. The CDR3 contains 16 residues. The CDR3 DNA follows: TGTGCCAGCAACAGACAGTCCTTCCCGAACACCGGGGAGCTGTTTTTT. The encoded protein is CASNRQSFPNTGELFF.

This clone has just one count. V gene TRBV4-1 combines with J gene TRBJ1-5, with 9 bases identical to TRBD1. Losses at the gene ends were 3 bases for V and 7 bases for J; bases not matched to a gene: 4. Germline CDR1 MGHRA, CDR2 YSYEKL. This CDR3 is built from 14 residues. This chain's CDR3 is CASSQDRGRQPQHF. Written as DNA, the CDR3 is TGCGCCAGCAGCCAGGACAGGGGCAGGCAGCCCCAGCATTTT.

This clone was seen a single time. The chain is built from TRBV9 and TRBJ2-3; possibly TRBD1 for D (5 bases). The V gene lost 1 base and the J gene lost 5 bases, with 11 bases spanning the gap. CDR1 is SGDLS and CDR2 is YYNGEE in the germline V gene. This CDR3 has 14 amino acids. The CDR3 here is CASSVRQWGDTQYF. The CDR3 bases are TGTGCCAGCAGCGTACGACAGTGGGGAGATACGCAGTATTTT.

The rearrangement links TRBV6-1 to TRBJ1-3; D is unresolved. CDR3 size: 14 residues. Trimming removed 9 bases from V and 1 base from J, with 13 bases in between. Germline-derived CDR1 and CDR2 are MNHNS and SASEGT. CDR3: CASTLEGSGNTIYF. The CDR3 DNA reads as TGTGCCAGTACGCTGGAAGGGTCTGGAAACACCATATATTTT.

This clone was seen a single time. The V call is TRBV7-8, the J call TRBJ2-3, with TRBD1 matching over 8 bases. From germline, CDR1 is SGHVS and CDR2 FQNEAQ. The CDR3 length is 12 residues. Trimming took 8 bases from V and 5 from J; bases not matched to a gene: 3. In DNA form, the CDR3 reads TGTGCCAGCGGACAGGGTGGAGATACGCAGTATTTT. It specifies CASGQGGDTQYF. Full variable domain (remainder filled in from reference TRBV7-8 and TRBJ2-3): GAGVSQSPRYKVAKRGQDVALRCDPISGHVSLFWYQQALGQGPEFLTYFQNEAQLDKSGLPSDRFFAERPEGSVSTLKIQRTQQEDSAVYLCASGQGGDTQYFGPGTRLTVL.

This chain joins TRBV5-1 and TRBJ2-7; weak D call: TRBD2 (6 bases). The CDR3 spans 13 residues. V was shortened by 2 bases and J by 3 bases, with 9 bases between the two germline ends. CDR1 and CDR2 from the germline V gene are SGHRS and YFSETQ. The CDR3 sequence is CASSFGGVYEQYF. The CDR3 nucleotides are TGCGCCAGCAGCTTTGGCGGGGTCTACGAGCAGTACTTC.

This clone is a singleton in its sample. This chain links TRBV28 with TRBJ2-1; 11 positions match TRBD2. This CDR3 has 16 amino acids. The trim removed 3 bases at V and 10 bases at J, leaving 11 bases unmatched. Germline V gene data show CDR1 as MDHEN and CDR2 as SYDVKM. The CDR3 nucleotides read TGTGCCAGCAGTTTTATGGGACTAGCGGAAATCCAGGAGCAGTTCTTC. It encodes CASSFMGLAEIQEQFF. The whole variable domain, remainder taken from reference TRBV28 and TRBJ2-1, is DVKVTQSSRYLVKRTGEKVFLECVQDMDHENMFWYRQDPGLGLRLIYFSYDVKMKEKGDIPEGYSVSREKKERFSLILESASTNQTSMYLCASSFMGLAEIQEQFFGPGTRLTVL.

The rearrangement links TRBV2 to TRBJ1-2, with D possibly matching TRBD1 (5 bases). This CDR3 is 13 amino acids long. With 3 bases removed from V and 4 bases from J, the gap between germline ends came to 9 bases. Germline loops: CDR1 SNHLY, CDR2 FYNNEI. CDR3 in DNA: TGTGCCAGCAGTGAGGGTCAGGGCTATGGCTACACCTTC. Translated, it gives CASSEGQGYGYTF.